Listed below are T cell receptor beta chains from one sample, sequenced in a study of shared clonotypes between healthy human individuals. Repertoires were generated with immunoSEQ multiplex PCR, while TCRdb's copy carries only in-frame clones and drops some. In the table there are around 2,100,000 clones, approximately 94% of which are singletons. The sequencing sample was made of naive CD8+ T cells sorted from blood. Every receptor here comes from a young man in good health. Both conserved end residues are part of each CDR3. D genes are given only for firm matches.

>TRBV7-9|TRBJ2-7|TRBD1
CASSLSILGQGVTYEQYF
TGTGCCAGCAGCTTAAGTATCCTCGGACAGGGTGTAACCTACGAGCAGTACTTC
>TRBV13|TRBJ1-1|-
CASSGSGQTTEAFF
TGTGCCAGCAGCGGGTCTGGACAGACCACTGAAGCTTTCTTT
>TRBV30|TRBJ2-7|-
CAWSVLSGYEQYF
TGTGCCTGGAGTGTATTATCCGGCTACGAGCAGTACTTC
>TRBV7-9|TRBJ1-6|TRBD1
CASSLEGQGDSPLHF
TGTGCCAGCAGCTTAGAGGGACAGGGGGACTCACCCCTCCACTTT
>TRBV4-1|TRBJ2-7|-
CASSQRSGRAYEQYF
TGCGCCAGCAGCCAACGATCAGGGAGAGCCTACGAGCAGTACTTC
>TRBV30|TRBJ2-7|-
CAWSVGLDSYEQYF
TGTGCCTGGAGTGTTGGACTGGATTCATACGAGCAGTACTTC
>TRBV5-1|TRBJ2-5|TRBD2
CASSWPGLAGGEETQYF
TGCGCCAGCAGCTGGCCGGGACTAGCGGGAGGAGAAGAGACCCAGTACTTC
>TRBV5-1|TRBJ2-2|-
CASSSFPGELFF
TGCGCCAGCAGCTCATTTCCCGGGGAGCTGTTTTTT
>TRBV27|TRBJ1-1|TRBD1
CASSLSWTGLNTEAFF
TGTGCCAGCAGTTTATCCTGGACAGGGTTAAACACTGAAGCTTTCTTT
>TRBV29-1|TRBJ1-2|-
CSVESAPGDNYGYTF
TGCAGCGTTGAATCCGCCCCAGGGGATAACTATGGCTACACCTTC
>TRBV4-2|TRBJ2-7|-
CASSQDWGESSYEQYF
TGTGCCAGCAGCCAAGATTGGGGGGAGAGCTCCTACGAGCAGTACTTC
>TRBV4-3|TRBJ2-3|TRBD1
CASSQEEQGAADTQYF
TGCGCCAGCAGCCAGGAGGAGCAGGGGGCTGCAGATACGCAGTATTTT
>TRBV7-8|TRBJ2-7|-
CASSLLDYEQYF
TGTGCCAGCAGCTTACTTGACTACGAGCAGTACTTC
>TRBV7-8|TRBJ2-1|TRBD2
CASSPVLAASYNEQFF
TGTGCCAGCAGCCCCGTGCTAGCGGCCTCCTACAATGAGCAGTTCTTC
>TRBV4-3|TRBJ2-2|-
CASSSGTNTGELFF
TGCGCCAGCAGTAGTGGGACGAACACCGGGGAGCTGTTTTTT
>TRBV4-3|TRBJ1-5|-
CASSDSLIGNQPQHF
TGCGCCAGCAGCGACAGCTTGATTGGCAATCAGCCCCAGCATTTT
>TRBV4-3|TRBJ2-2|TRBD2
CASSRISGTSSASGELFF
TGCGCCAGCAGCCGAATATCGGGGACTAGTTCTGCCTCCGGGGAGCTGTTTTTT